A selection of T cell receptor beta chains follows, all from one sample in a study of blood T cell repertoires in COVID-19. Data came from immunoSEQ multiplex PCR; TCRdb stores just in-frame clones and leaves some out. The sample contains about 70,000 clones, 85% to 90% of which appear only once. Source material: peripheral blood. The receptors were sampled from a woman aged 80 or over with active or convalescent COVID-19. Each CDR3 is given with its conserved first and last residue. The order of the fields is clone size, V gene, J gene, D gene, CDR3 protein, CDR3 DNA. A D gene is named only where the DNA matches it firmly. Size tells how often a clone was seen (once, few, many) or the class of an expanded clone, and some rows leave it out.

>NA|TRBV11-3|TRBJ2-1|TRBD1
CASSKQGANEQFF
TGTGCCAGCAGCAAACAGGGGGCCAATGAGCAGTTCTTC
>NA|TRBV3-1/TRBV3-2|TRBJ2-7|TRBD1
CASSQVAGQGAREQYF
TGTGCCAGCAGCCAAGTTGCGGGACAGGGGGCTCGGGAGCAGTACTTC
>NA|TRBV9|TRBJ2-1|TRBD1
CASSVSTGGPYNEQFF
TGTGCCAGCAGCGTATCGACAGGGGGGCCTTACAATGAGCAGTTCTTC
>NA|TRBV21-1|TRBJ2-3|NA
CASSKRPGLAEYSTDTQYF
TGTGCCAGCAGCAAGAGGCCGGGACTAGCGGAATATTCCACAGATACGCAGTATTTT
>NA|TRBV6-4|TRBJ2-2|TRBD1
CASSPGGEITGELFF
TGTGCCAGCAGTCCAGGGGGCGAAATAACCGGGGAGCTGTTTTTT
>NA|TRBV10-3|TRBJ2-5|TRBD2
CAIGGLAGGLQETQYF
TGTGCCATTGGAGGACTAGCGGGGGGGCTTCAAGAGACCCAGTACTTC
>NA|TRBV7-9|TRBJ1-3|NA
CASSQRAGGYGNTIYF
TGTGCCAGCAGCCAACGAGCTGGGGGCTATGGAAACACCATATATTTT
>NA|TRBV10-3|TRBJ2-7|TRBD1
CAISEGTGRPYEQYF
TGTGCCATCAGTGAGGGGACAGGTCGCCCCTACGAGCAGTACTTC
>once|TRBV4-1|TRBJ2-5|NA
CASSQEWEQETQYF
TGCGCCAGCAGCCAAGAGTGGGAGCAAGAGACCCAGTACTTC
>NA|TRBV7-9|TRBJ1-4|NA
CASTPWRGANEKLFF
TGTGCCAGCACCCCGTGGAGGGGTGCTAATGAAAAACTGTTTTTT
>few|TRBV2|TRBJ2-3|NA
CASTVGGASITDTQYF
TGTGCCAGCACCGTAGGAGGGGCTAGCATAACAGATACGCAGTATTTT
>NA|TRBV3-1/TRBV3-2|TRBJ2-7|TRBD1
CASSRFLRQGANEQYF
TGTGCCAGCAGCAGGTTTCTTAGGCAGGGGGCTAACGAGCAGTACTTC
>few|TRBV29-1|TRBJ2-6|TRBD1
CSVETGGGNPGANVLTF
TGCAGCGTTGAGACAGGGGGAGGTAACCCTGGGGCCAACGTCCTGACTTTC
>NA|TRBV5-6|TRBJ1-2|NA
CASSSDRGGYTF
TGTGCCAGCAGCTCGGACCGGGGAGGCTACACCTTC
>once|TRBV7-2|TRBJ2-7|TRBD2
CASSLDSSGEFEQYF
TGTGCCAGCAGCTTAGATTCTAGCGGGGAGTTCGAGCAGTACTTC
>NA|TRBV4-1|TRBJ1-5|NA
CASSQGRVLGFNQPQHF
TGCGCCAGCAGCCAAGGACGGGTATTAGGTTTCAATCAGCCCCAGCATTTT
>few|TRBV5-6|TRBJ1-2|TRBD1
CASFVRGLGYGYTF
TGTGCCAGCTTTGTCAGGGGGCTAGGCTATGGCTACACCTTC
>NA|TRBV7-8|TRBJ2-3|NA
CASSLRAGAVSTDTQYF
TGTGCCAGCAGCCTCAGGGCGGGGGCCGTAAGCACAGATACGCAGTATTTT
>NA|TRBV11-3|TRBJ2-2|TRBD1
CASSTTGQGNGELFF
TGTGCCAGCAGCACTACGGGACAGGGGAACGGGGAGCTGTTTTTT
>NA|TRBV5-4|TRBJ2-2|TRBD2
CASSDQTSGGTGELFF
TGTGCCAGCAGCGACCAAACTAGCGGGGGCACCGGGGAGCTGTTTTTT
>NA|TRBV28|TRBJ2-1|NA
CASSRDEQFF
TGTGCCAGCAGCCGGGATGAGCAGTTCTTC
>NA|TRBV5-6|TRBJ1-2|NA
CASSDWFYTGPNYGYTF
TGTGCCAGCAGCGACTGGTTTTATACAGGGCCAAACTATGGCTACACCTTC
>NA|TRBV3-1/TRBV3-2|TRBJ1-3|NA
CASSQDGEADTIYF
TGTGCCAGCAGCCAAGACGGGGAAGCGGACACCATATATTTT
>NA|TRBV28|TRBJ1-1|NA
CASSSTANTEAFF
TGTGCCAGCAGTTCGACAGCGAACACTGAAGCTTTCTTT
>NA|TRBV7-6|TRBJ2-5|TRBD2
CASSFIAGTQETQYF
TGTGCCAGCAGCTTTATAGCGGGGACCCAAGAGACCCAGTACTTC
>NA|TRBV5-4|TRBJ1-1|TRBD1
CASSRTGPEAFF
TGTGCCAGCAGCAGGACAGGGCCTGAAGCTTTCTTT
>NA|TRBV9|TRBJ2-3|TRBD1
CASSATGGLTDTQYF
TGTGCCAGCAGCGCGACAGGGGGCCTCACAGATACGCAGTATTTT
>NA|TRBV6-6|TRBJ1-6|NA
CASSYAPGPINSPLHF
TGTGCCAGCAGCTATGCTCCAGGGCCTATTAATTCACCCCTCCACTTT
>NA|TRBV4-1|TRBJ2-4|NA
CASSQVSRDIQYF
TGCGCCAGCAGCCAAGTTTCTCGTGACATTCAGTACTTC
>NA|TRBV14|TRBJ1-3|TRBD1
CASSQWDRGSGNTIYF
TGTGCCAGCAGCCAATGGGACAGGGGCTCTGGAAACACCATATATTTT
>NA|TRBV6-5|TRBJ2-7|NA
CAPRGRDEQYF
TGTGCCCCAAGAGGGAGAGACGAGCAGTACTTC
>NA|TRBV30|TRBJ1-2|NA
CALEPGGPLGYTF
TGTGCCTTGGAACCCGGAGGGCCCCTTGGCTACACCTTC
>NA|TRBV20-1|TRBJ1-2|NA
CSARGERGYTF
TGCAGTGCTAGAGGGGAGCGAGGCTACACCTTC
>NA|TRBV6-1|TRBJ1-3|NA
CASSVIRDLSGNTIYF
TGTGCCAGCAGTGTTATACGGGATCTATCTGGAAACACCATATATTTT
>NA|TRBV9|TRBJ2-7|TRBD2
CASSSGLAGAYEQYF
TGTGCCAGCAGCTCGGGACTAGCGGGGGCCTACGAGCAGTACTTC